Listed below are T cell receptor beta chains from one sample, sequenced in a study of blood T cells in healthy people across ages. TCRdb re-called the 5' RACE reads with MiXCR, one entry per CDR3 protein. This table has approximately 780,000 distinct CDR3 sequences, around a quarter appearing once. This sample was also put to use in a study of T cells of mothers and their children.

The sequencing sample was made of blood. The receptors come from a boy between 10 and 17 years old in good health. The CDR3 runs from the conserved cysteine through the conserved F or W. D genes are given only for firm matches. Clone size is shown for a subset of rows, as once, few, many or a class of expanded clone.

J,V,D,size,CDR3,DNA
TRBJ2-5,TRBV7-9,-,-,CASSLLAGAKRGTQYF,TGTGCCAGCAGCTTACTTGCGGGGGCGAAGCGGGGGACCCAGTACTTC
TRBJ2-5,TRBV4-2,-,-,CASSPLAGVQETQYF,TGTGCCAGCAGCCCCTTGGCAGGGGTCCAAGAGACCCAGTACTTC
TRBJ2-5,TRBV5-1,-,-,CASSLDPSPDQETQYF,TGCGCCAGCAGCTTGGACCCTTCCCCGGACCAAGAGACCCAGTACTTC
TRBJ2-2,TRBV30,TRBD1,-,CAWRTGGFGELFF,TGTGCCTGGAGAACAGGGGGTTTCGGGGAGCTGTTTTTT
TRBJ2-7,TRBV2,-,few,CASMRFNEQYF,TGTGCCAGCATGCGCTTTAACGAGCAGTACTTC
TRBJ1-3,TRBV7-9,-,-,CASSLASGSGNTIYF,TGTGCCAGCAGCTTAGCGTCGGGGTCTGGAAACACCATATATTTT
TRBJ2-4,TRBV27,TRBD1,few,CASSNRQGYIQYF,TGTGCCAGCAGTAACCGACAGGGCTACATTCAGTACTTC
TRBJ1-1,TRBV7-9,TRBD1,-,CASSQGVGAFF,TGTGCCAGCAGCCAGGGGGTGGGAGCTTTCTTT
TRBJ2-5,TRBV19,-,few,CASSLAESAGQYF,TGTGCCAGTAGTCTTGCTGAGAGTGCGGGGCAGTACTTC
TRBJ1-1,TRBV20-1,-,few,CSARRKSDEAFF,TGCAGTGCTAGAAGAAAGAGTGATGAAGCTTTCTTT
TRBJ2-1,TRBV25-1,-,few,CASSEKDNNEQFF,TGTGCCAGCAGTGAGAAGGACAACAATGAGCAGTTCTTC
TRBJ2-5,TRBV20-1,-,few,CSARGAGQETQYF,TGCAGTGCTAGAGGTGCAGGGCAAGAGACCCAGTACTTC
TRBJ2-7,TRBV5-1,TRBD2,-,CASSSRIAGGRRDF,TGCGCCAGCAGCTCCCGGATAGCGGGGGGGCGGCGGGACTTC
TRBJ2-3,TRBV7-3,-,-,CASSLGITTDTQYF,TGTGCCAGCAGCTTAGGGATTACCACAGATACGCAGTATTTT
TRBJ2-4,TRBV6-6,-,few,CASSPILVLAKNIQYF,TGTGCCAGCAGTCCTATACTTGTCCTAGCCAAAAACATTCAGTACTTC
TRBJ2-7,TRBV29-1,-,-,CSVDARVTGEQYF,TGCAGCGTTGACGCCAGAGTTACGGGGGAGCAGTACTTC
TRBJ2-5,TRBV5-1,TRBD2,-,CASSWGLGGQETQYF,TGCGCCAGCAGCTGGGGACTAGGAGGGCAAGAGACCCAGTACTTC
TRBJ2-1,TRBV29-1,TRBD1,-,CSVETDRGNEQFF,TGCAGCGTTGAAACGGACAGGGGAAATGAGCAGTTCTTC
TRBJ1-2,TRBV18,TRBD1,few,CASSPLLGQGADYSYTF,TGTGCCAGCTCACCACTACTTGGACAGGGAGCGGACTATAGCTACACCTTC
TRBJ1-2,TRBV29-1,-,-,CSFGAVNYGYTF,TGCAGTTTCGGGGCAGTCAACTATGGCTACACCTTC
TRBJ2-7,TRBV20-1,-,-,CSARIVYEQYF,TGCAGTGCTAGAATTGTCTACGAGCAGTACTTC
TRBJ1-1,TRBV7-2,-,-,CASSPHRVGNTEAFF,TGTGCCAGCAGCCCGCACAGGGTAGGGAACACTGAAGCTTTCTTT
TRBJ1-4,TRBV28,-,-,CASSGPPGGGKEKLFF,TGTGCCAGCAGTGGGCCACCCGGGGGGGGAAAGGAAAAACTGTTTTTT
TRBJ2-7,TRBV9,TRBD1,few,CASSDGQDYEQYF,TGTGCCAGCAGCGATGGACAGGACTACGAGCAGTACTTC
TRBJ1-1,TRBV7-3,-,few,CASSLSKFRQLNTEAFF,TGTGCCAGCAGCTTAAGCAAGTTCAGACAGTTGAACACTGAAGCTTTCTTT
TRBJ2-5,TRBV12-3/TRBV12-4,-,many,CASSLRREGTQYF,TGTGCCAGCAGTTTGAGGCGAGAAGGGACCCAGTACTTC
TRBJ2-2,TRBV4-1,-,many,CASSQNSATNTGELFF,TGCGCCAGCAGCCAGAATAGCGCAACGAACACCGGGGAGCTGTTTTTT
TRBJ2-7,TRBV20-1,-,few,CSRGSISSYEQYF,TGCAGCCGAGGGTCGATCAGCTCCTACGAGCAGTACTTC
TRBJ2-3,TRBV6-5,TRBD2,few,CASSYLSGRGGPDTQYF,TGTGCCAGCAGTTACTTATCGGGACGGGGGGGCCCAGATACGCAGTATTTT
TRBJ1-4,TRBV20-1,-,-,CSARDQGRRTNEKLFF,TGCAGTGCTAGAGATCAGGGGAGACGGACTAATGAAAAACTGTTTTTT
TRBJ2-7,TRBV20-1,-,few,CSARGGTDEQYF,TGCAGTGCCCGAGGGGGGACTGACGAGCAGTACTTC
TRBJ2-2,TRBV9,-,-,CASSAQWGSNTGELFF,TGTGCCAGCAGCGCTCAGTGGGGTTCCAACACCGGGGAGCTGTTTTTT
TRBJ2-2,TRBV6-6,-,few,CASTRGGGAEELFF,TGTGCCAGCACTAGGGGTGGGGGAGCCGAGGAGCTGTTTTTT
TRBJ2-1,TRBV29-1,-,-,CSANPGAPYNEQFF,TGCAGCGCGAATCCAGGGGCACCCTACAATGAGCAGTTCTTC
TRBJ2-1,TRBV20-1,TRBD2,few,CSAPPQRGDYNEQFF,TGCAGTGCTCCCCCTCAGCGGGGGGACTACAATGAGCAGTTCTTC
TRBJ2-7,TRBV6-1,-,few,CASSDPGLQKSEQYF,TGTGCCAGCAGTGATCCGGGACTCCAAAAGTCCGAGCAGTACTTC
TRBJ2-1,TRBV29-1,-,-,CSVAPAARGEQFF,TGCAGCGTTGCCCCGGCCGCCAGGGGTGAGCAGTTCTTC
TRBJ1-2,TRBV4-1,-,few,CASSQEWVRGGYTF,TGCGCCAGCAGCCAAGAATGGGTAAGGGGAGGCTACACCTTC
TRBJ2-5,TRBV29-1,TRBD2,-,CSGRGLAGVETQYF,TGCAGCGGCCGTGGACTAGCGGGAGTAGAGACCCAGTACTTC